The 24 T cell receptor beta chains presented below share a single source sample, sequenced in a study of vaccination and CD4 T cells after COVID-19. Their antigens are not known. Specified treatment: roughly 10-day PBMC culture with coronavirus spike peptide pools or control peptides (ViraFEST assay). Sequenced with the Oncomine TCR Beta short-read assay was DNA taken from cultured CD4+ T cells. TCRdb re-called the PCR reads through MiXCR, storing one row per CDR3 protein. The table records about 20,000 distinct CDR3 sequences, about 66% of them present only once. The sequencing input was CD4+ T cells from blood, cultured in vitro. The receptors shown here come from a human donor who had recovered from COVID-19.

The genes are TRBV12-3 or TRBV12-4 and TRBJ1-2, with D unresolved. The CDR3 is 13 amino acids. The V end was cut by 4 bases, the J end by 8 bases, with 14 bases between. In DNA form, the CDR3 reads TGTGCCAGCAGTTCCACGGGCGTCGACGGCTACACCTTC. This gives the protein CASSSTGVDGYTF.

The chain has TRBV6-1 and TRBJ2-1; the D is unclear. Per the germline V gene, CDR1 is MNHNS and CDR2 is SASEGT. Trimming removed 5 bases from V and 4 bases from J, with 3 bases in between. This CDR3 is built from 11 residues. The CDR3 DNA is TGTGCCAGCAGTCGTTACAATGAGCAGTTCTTC. This translates into CASSRYNEQFF.

This clonotype was detected a few times. V gene TRBV7-2 combines with J gene TRBJ1-2, with D perhaps matching TRBD1 (6 bases). Deletions cut 2 bases from V and 4 bases from J, with 8 bases between. CDR1 SGHTA and CDR2 FQGNSA come from the germline V gene. The CDR3 consists of 13 residues. The CDR3 protein is CASSLSGAYGYTF. The CDR3 nucleotides are TGTGCCAGCAGCTTATCGGGGGCCTATGGCTACACCTTC.

This clonotype was counted between two and nine times. The chain recombines TRBV18 with TRBJ2-2; D gene ambiguous. V was pared by 2 bases and J by 5 bases, with 9 bases between. The V gene's germline CDR1 is KGHSH and CDR2 LQKENI. The CDR3 has 14 amino acids. The CDR3 nucleotides read TGTGCCAGCTCACCATGGCGGTCGACCGGGGAGCTGTTTTTT. Translated, it gives CASSPWRSTGELFF.

The chain combines TRBV11-3 with TRBJ2-5; D is ambiguous. CDR1 and CDR2 from the germline V gene are SGHNT and YENEEA. Trimming pared 3 bases from V and 5 bases from J, leaving 13 bases between. This CDR3 has 14 residues. The CDR3 spells CASSFSTEVETQYF. CDR3 nucleotide sequence: TGTGCCAGCAGCTTTAGCACCGAGGTTGAGACCCAGTACTTC.

The chain uses TRBV10-3 and TRBJ1-1; unclear D gene. This CDR3 comprises 11 residues. V gave up 3 bases and J gave up 11 bases, with 10 bases separating them. From germline, CDR1 is ENHRY and CDR2 SYGVKD. The CDR3 protein is CAISDGLGAFF. CDR3 nucleotide sequence: TGTGCCATCAGTGATGGGCTTGGCGCTTTCTTT.

This clonotype was picked up one time. This chain uses TRBV4-1 with TRBJ2-5; TRBD2 matches at 13 bases. This CDR3 comprises 17 residues. The V and J ends lost 3 bases and 4 bases, in that order; junction bases with no gene match: 8. Germline CDR1 MGHRA, CDR2 YSYEKL. CDR3 nucleotides: TGCGCCAGCAGCCACCCAACTAGCGGGAGGGTACGAGAGACCCAGTACTTC. This translates into CASSHPTSGRVRETQYF.

This clonotype was seen only once. CDR3 sequence reads: CASSLWIAGGRPDTQYF. CDR3 sequence (DNA): TGTGCCAGCAGCTTATGGATCGCGGGGGGGCGCCCAGATACGCAGTATTTT. The chain has TRBV7-2 and TRBJ2-3; 9 bases agree with TRBD2. Per germline, CDR1 SGHTA and CDR2 FQGNSA. The J segment lost 4 bases and the V segment lost 2 bases, leaving 10 bases of the junction unmatched. This CDR3 contains 17 residues.

The rearrangement uses TRBV7-9 and TRBJ1-1; D remains ambiguous. There are 11 residues in the CDR3. Trimming pared 2 bases from V and 6 bases from J, leaving 4 bases between. The germline CDR1 and CDR2 sequences are SEHNR and FQNEAQ (reference sequence). The CDR3 nucleotides are TGTGCCAGCAGCTTAAAGGCTGAAGCTTTCTTT. Its translation: CASSLKAEAFF.

V gene TRBV6-1 combines with J gene TRBJ1-2, with D perhaps TRBD1 (5 bases). Trimming took 5 bases from V and 2 from J, leaving 15 bases between them. CDR1 is MNHNS and CDR2 is SASEGT in the germline V gene. This CDR3 is built from 15 residues. The chain's CDR3 is CASSLVPGTNYGYTF. CDR3 DNA: TGTGCCAGCAGTCTGGTACCCGGGACCAACTATGGCTACACCTTC.

The gene calls are TRBV7-2 and TRBJ2-5; maybe TRBD2 (6 bases). CDR1 SGHTA and CDR2 FQGNSA come from the germline V gene. Between the trimmed V and J ends, which lost 0 bases and 7 bases, there was a span of 9 bases. The CDR3 totals 13 residues. The CDR3: CASSLARRGTQYF. Written as DNA, the CDR3 is TGTGCCAGCAGCTTAGCCAGGAGGGGGACCCAGTACTTC.

The chain is built from TRBV20-1 and TRBJ2-1; D may be TRBD1 (6 bases). The CDR3 contains 13 residues. Per the germline V gene, CDR1 is DFQATT and CDR2 is SNEGSKA (reference sequence). The V end was cut by 8 bases, the J end by 3 bases, with 14 bases between. This CDR3 reads CSYIGTYYNEQFF. The CDR3 nucleotides are TGCAGTTACATTGGGACATACTACAATGAGCAGTTCTTC.

The chain links TRBV12-2 to TRBJ1-2; the D segment call TRBD1 is taken from the table without a DNA check. TRBV12-2 constitutes a pseudogene. The CDR3 is 14 residues long. The CDR3 coding sequence is TGTGCAAGTCGCTTAGTATTGGGGGCCTGGGGCTACACCTTC. This gives the protein CASRLVLGAWGYTF.

The V gene is TRBV25-1, the J gene TRBJ2-5; 8 positions match TRBD1. The trim removed 4 bases at V and 5 bases at J, leaving 12 bases unmatched. In germline, CDR1 is MGHDK, CDR2 SYGVNS. The CDR3 is 16 amino acids. CDR3 in amino acids: CASSAIYRGRGETQYF. The CDR3 DNA sequence: TGTGCCAGCAGTGCAATTTACAGGGGGAGAGGGGAGACCCAGTACTTC.

This clonotype was counted a few times. V and J are TRBV6-1 and TRBJ1-5, with 8 nucleotides matching TRBD1. This CDR3 has 15 amino acids. The V segment lost 6 bases and the J segment 5 bases; nucleotides outside the gene matches: 9. Germline V gives CDR1 MNHNS, CDR2 SASEGT. This chain's CDR3 is CASSQGQGGDQPQHF. DNA of the CDR3: TGTGCCAGCAGCCAAGGACAGGGCGGCGATCAGCCCCAGCATTTT.

In DNA, the CDR3 is TGCAGTGCTAGAGATCCCCAGGGGAGCTACGAGCAGTACTTC. It translates to CSARDPQGSYEQYF. V usage is TRBV20-1 and J usage is TRBJ2-7; tentatively, D is TRBD1 (6 bases). CDR3 length equals 14 residues. The V gene lost 0 bases and the J gene lost 3 bases, with 12 bases spanning the gap. Germline V gives CDR1 DFQATT, CDR2 SNEGSKA (reference sequence).

The chain couples TRBV6-2 or TRBV6-3 to TRBJ2-7; no clear D gene. This CDR3 spans 12 amino acids. Trimming shortened V by 7 bases and J by 7 bases, and 14 bases separated the two germline ends. Germline V gene data show CDR1 as MNHEY and CDR2 as SVGEGT. CDR3 in amino acids: CASTPRLGEQYF. In DNA form, the CDR3 reads TGTGCCAGCACCCCCCGGCTCGGGGAGCAGTACTTC.

This clonotype has only a few counts. This chain uses TRBV20-1 with TRBJ2-1; 8 nucleotides line up with TRBD2. Trimming removed 3 bases from V and 7 bases from J; junction bases left unmatched: 8. Germline V gene data show CDR1 as DFQATT and CDR2 as SNEGSKA (reference sequence). The CDR3 sequence is 14 residues long. The CDR3 DNA follows: TGCAGTGCTAGTTCCGGGGGGGCCGGGAATGAGCAGTTCTTC. Translation: CSASSGGAGNEQFF.

This clonotype was counted a few times. The chain carries TRBV20-1 and TRBJ1-2; D is unresolved. This CDR3 has 13 amino acids. Germline V gives CDR1 DFQATT, CDR2 SNEGSKA (reference sequence). Between the trimmed V and J ends, which lost 6 bases and 0 bases, there was a span of 11 bases. This chain's CDR3 is CSAMAGTNYGYTF. The CDR3 DNA follows: TGCAGTGCGATGGCAGGCACTAACTATGGCTACACCTTC.

The rearrangement uses TRBV20-1 and TRBJ2-1; TRBD2 matches 8 bases. Germline CDR1 reads DFQATT; CDR2 reads SNEGSKA (reference sequence). V lost 4 bases, J lost 3 bases, and 8 bases stayed unmatched. CDR3 length equals 15 residues. In DNA form, the CDR3 reads TGCAGTGCTACGAGGAGTAGCGGGGTCTACAATGAGCAGTTCTTC. Amino acids: CSATRSSGVYNEQFF.

A single count supports this clonotype. The CDR3 region is CATSRGTTSGAYEQYF. The DNA of the CDR3 is TGTGCCACCAGCAGAGGTACCACTAGCGGGGCCTACGAGCAGTACTTC. This sequence joins TRBV15 and TRBJ2-7; TRBD2 agrees at 10 bases. The germline V gene has CDR1 LNHNV and CDR2 YYDKDF (reference sequence). The V segment lost 1 base and the J segment 2 bases; nucleotides outside the gene matches: 5. The CDR3 totals 16 residues.

The CDR3 DNA reads as TGTGCCAGTAGTATCCTCCCGGGACCTCCTTATGGCTCCTATAATTCACCCCTCCACTTT. The encoded protein is CASSILPGPPYGSYNSPLHF. The genes are TRBV19 and TRBJ1-6; the D gene is possibly TRBD1 (5 bases). Trimming stripped 3 bases from V and 0 bases from J, with 21 bases between. The CDR3 runs to 20 residues. The germline V gene encodes CDR1 LNHDA and CDR2 SQIVND (reference sequence).

The DNA of the CDR3 is TGTGCCAGCAGTTACCGTCCCGGGACAGGAGGAGGGGCCGGGGAGCTGTTTTTT. Translation gives CASSYRPGTGGGAGELFF. The chain has TRBV6-5 and TRBJ2-2; 8 nucleotides align to TRBD1. CDR1 MNHEY and CDR2 SVGAGI come from the germline V gene. Trimming at V came to 2 bases and at J to 6 bases, leaving 14 bases not matched to a gene. The CDR3 has 18 residues.

The chain is built from TRBV29-1 and TRBJ2-7; 7 bases line up with TRBD2. The CDR3 sequence is 14 residues long. Per germline, CDR1 SQVTM and CDR2 ANQGSEA. J lost 0 bases, V lost 6 bases, and 8 bases had no gene match. In nucleotides, the CDR3 is TGCAGCGTGGGAATAAGCGGGACCTCCTACGAGCAGTACTTC. Protein product: CSVGISGTSYEQYF.